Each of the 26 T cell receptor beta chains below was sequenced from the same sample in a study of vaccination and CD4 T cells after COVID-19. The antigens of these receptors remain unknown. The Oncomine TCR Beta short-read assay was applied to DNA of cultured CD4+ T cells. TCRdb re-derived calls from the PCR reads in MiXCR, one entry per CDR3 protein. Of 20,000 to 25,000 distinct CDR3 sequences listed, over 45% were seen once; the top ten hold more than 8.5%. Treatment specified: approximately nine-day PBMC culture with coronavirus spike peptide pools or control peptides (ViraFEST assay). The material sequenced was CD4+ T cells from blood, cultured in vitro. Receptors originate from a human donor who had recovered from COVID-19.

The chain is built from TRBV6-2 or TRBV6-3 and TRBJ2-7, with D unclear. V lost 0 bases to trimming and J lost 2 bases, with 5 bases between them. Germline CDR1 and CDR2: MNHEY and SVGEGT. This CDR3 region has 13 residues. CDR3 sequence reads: CASSYSNTYEQYF. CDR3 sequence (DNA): TGTGCCAGCAGTTACTCGAACACCTACGAGCAGTACTTC.

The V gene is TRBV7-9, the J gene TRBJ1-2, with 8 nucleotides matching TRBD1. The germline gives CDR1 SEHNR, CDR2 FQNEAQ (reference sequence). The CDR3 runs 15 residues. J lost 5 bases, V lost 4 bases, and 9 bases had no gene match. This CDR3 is CASSSPAGGSYGYTF. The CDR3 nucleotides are TGTGCCAGCAGCTCGCCGGCAGGGGGCTCATATGGCTACACCTTC.

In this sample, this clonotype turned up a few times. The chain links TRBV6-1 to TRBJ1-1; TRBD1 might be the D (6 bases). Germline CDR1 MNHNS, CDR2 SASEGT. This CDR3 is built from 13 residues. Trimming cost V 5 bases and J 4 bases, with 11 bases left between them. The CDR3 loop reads CASSRIGGTEAFF. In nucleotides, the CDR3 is TGTGCCAGCAGTCGGATAGGGGGCACTGAAGCTTTCTTT.

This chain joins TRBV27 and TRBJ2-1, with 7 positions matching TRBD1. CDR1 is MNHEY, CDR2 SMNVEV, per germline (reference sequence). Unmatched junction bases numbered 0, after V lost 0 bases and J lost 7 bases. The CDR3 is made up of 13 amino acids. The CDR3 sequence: CASSLSTGNEQFF. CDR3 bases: TGTGCCAGCAGTTTATCGACAGGGAATGAGCAGTTCTTC.

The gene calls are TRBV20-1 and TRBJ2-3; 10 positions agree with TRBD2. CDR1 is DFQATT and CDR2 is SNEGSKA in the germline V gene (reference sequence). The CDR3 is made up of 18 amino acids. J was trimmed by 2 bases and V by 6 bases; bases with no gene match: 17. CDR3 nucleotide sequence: TGCAGTGCGAAGGGGTTAGGGCTAGCGGGAGCCTACACAGATACGCAGTATTTT. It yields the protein CSAKGLGLAGAYTDTQYF.

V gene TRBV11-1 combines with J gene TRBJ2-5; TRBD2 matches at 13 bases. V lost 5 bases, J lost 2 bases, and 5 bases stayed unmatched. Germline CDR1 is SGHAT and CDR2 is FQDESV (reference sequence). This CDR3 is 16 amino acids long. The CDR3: CASSLGLAGQQETQYF. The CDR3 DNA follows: TGTGCCAGCAGCCTGGGACTAGCGGGACAACAAGAGACCCAGTACTTC.

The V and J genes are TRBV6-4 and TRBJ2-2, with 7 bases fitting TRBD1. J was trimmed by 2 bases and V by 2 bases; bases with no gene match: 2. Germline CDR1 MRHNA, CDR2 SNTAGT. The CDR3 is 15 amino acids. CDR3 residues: CASSDGTDNTGELFF. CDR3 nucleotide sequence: TGTGCCAGCAGTGACGGGACAGATAACACCGGGGAGCTGTTTTTT.

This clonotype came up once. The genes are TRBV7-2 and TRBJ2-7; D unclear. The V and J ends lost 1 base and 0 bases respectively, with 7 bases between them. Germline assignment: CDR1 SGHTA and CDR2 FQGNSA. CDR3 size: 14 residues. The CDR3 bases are TGTGCCAGCAGCTTAGGATCAGCCTCCTACGAGCAGTACTTC. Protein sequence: CASSLGSASYEQYF.

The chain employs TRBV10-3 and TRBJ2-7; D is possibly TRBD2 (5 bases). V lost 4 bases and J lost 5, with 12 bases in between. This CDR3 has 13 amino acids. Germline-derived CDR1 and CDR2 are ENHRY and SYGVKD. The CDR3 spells CAISGRGQDEQYF. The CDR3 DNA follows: TGTGCCATCAGTGGCAGAGGGCAGGACGAGCAGTACTTC.

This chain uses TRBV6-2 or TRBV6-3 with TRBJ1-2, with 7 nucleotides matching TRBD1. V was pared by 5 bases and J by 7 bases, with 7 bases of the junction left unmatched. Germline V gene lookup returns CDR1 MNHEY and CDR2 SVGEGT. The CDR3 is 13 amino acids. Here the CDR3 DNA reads TGTGCCAGCAGTGAACAGGGGTTGGGTGGCTACACCTTC. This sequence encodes CASSEQGLGGYTF.

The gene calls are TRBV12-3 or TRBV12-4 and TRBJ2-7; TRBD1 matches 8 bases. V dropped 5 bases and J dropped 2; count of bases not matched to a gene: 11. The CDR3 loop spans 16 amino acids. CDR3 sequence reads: CASSPRGQGGTYEQYF. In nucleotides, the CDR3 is TGTGCCAGCAGTCCACGTGGACAGGGAGGAACCTACGAGCAGTACTTC.

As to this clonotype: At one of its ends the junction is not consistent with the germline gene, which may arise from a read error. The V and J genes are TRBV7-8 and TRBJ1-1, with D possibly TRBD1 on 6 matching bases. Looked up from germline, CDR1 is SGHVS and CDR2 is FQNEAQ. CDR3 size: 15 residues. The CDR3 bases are TGTGCCAGCAGCTTCAACCGGGACACCAACACTGGAGCTTTCTTT. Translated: CASSFNRDTNTGAFF.

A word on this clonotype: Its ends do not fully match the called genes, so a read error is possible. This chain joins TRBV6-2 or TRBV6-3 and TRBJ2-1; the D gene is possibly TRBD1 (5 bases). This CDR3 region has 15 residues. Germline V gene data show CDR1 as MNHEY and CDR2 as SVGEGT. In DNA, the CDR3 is TGTGCCAGCGGTTATTATGGGGCCCCAGAGAATGAGCAGTTCTTC. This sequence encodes CASGYYGAPENEQFF.

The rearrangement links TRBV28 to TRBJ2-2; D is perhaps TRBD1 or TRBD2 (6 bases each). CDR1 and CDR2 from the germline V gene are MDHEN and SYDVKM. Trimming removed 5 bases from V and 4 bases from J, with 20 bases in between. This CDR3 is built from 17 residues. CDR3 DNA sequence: TGTGCCAGCAGTCTCCCAGGGGACTTGGTAGGCACCGGGGAGCTGTTTTTT. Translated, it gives CASSLPGDLVGTGELFF.

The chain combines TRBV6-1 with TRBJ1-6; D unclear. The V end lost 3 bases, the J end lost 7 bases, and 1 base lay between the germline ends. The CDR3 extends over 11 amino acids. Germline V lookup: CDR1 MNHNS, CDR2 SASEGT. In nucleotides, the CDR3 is TGTGCCAGCAGTGAGAATTCACCCCTCCACTTT. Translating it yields CASSENSPLHF.

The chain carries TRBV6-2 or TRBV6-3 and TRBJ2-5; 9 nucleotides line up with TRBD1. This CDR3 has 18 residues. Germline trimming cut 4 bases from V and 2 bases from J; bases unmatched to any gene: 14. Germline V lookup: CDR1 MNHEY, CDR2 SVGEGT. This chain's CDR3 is CASSSYYGRQGGQETQYF. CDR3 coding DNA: TGTGCCAGCAGTTCATATTACGGCCGACAGGGGGGACAAGAGACCCAGTACTTC.

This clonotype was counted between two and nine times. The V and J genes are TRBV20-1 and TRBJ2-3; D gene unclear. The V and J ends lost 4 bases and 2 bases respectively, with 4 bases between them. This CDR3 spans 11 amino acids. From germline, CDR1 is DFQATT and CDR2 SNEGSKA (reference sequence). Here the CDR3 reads CSATYTDTQYF. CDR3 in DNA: TGCAGTGCTACTTACACAGATACGCAGTATTTT.

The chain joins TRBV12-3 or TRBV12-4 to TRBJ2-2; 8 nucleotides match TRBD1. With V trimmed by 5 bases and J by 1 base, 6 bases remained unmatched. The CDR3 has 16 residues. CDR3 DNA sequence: TGTGCCAGCAGTAGGAGTGGGACAGGGAACACCGGGGAGCTGTTTTTT. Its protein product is CASSRSGTGNTGELFF.

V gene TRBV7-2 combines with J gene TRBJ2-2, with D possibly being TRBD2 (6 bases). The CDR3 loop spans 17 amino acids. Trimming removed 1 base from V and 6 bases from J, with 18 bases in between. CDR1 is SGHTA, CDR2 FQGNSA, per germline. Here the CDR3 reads CASSLVGTPFVPGELFF. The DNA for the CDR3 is TGTGCCAGCAGCTTAGTAGGGACTCCCTTTGTCCCCGGGGAGCTGTTTTTT. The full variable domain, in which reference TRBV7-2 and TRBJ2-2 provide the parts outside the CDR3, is GAGVSQSPSNKVTEKGKDVELRCDPISGHTALYWYRQSLGQGLEFLIYFQGNSAPDKSGLPSDRFSAERTGGSVSTLTIQRTQQEDSAVYLCASSLVGTPFVPGELFFGEGSRLTVL.

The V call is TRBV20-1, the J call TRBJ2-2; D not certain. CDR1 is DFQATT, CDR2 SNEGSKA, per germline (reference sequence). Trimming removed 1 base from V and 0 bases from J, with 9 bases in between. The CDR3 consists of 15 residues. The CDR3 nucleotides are TGCAGTGCTAGAGCAGATATACCGAACACCGGGGAGCTGTTTTTT. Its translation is CSARADIPNTGELFF.

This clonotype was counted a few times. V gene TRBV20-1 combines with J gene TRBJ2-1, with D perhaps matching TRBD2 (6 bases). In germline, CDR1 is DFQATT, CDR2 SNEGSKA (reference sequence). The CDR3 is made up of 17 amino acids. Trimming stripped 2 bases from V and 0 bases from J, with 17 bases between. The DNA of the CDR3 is TGCAGTGCTAGAAGGGGTATGGCGGGACCCTCCTACAATGAGCAGTTCTTC. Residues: CSARRGMAGPSYNEQFF.

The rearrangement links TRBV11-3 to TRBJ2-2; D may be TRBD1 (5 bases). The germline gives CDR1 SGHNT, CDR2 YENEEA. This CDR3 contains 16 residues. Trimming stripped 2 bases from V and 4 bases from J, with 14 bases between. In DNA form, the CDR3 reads TGTGCCAGCAGCTTAAGTCCAGGGAAGATCACCGGGGAGCTGTTTTTT. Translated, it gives CASSLSPGKITGELFF.

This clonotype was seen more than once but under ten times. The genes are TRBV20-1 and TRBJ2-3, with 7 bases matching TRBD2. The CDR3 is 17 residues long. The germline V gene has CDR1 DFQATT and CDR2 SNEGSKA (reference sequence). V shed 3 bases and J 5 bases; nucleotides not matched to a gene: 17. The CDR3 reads CSARWLAGMRLVDTQYF. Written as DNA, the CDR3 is TGCAGTGCTAGGTGGTTAGCGGGCATGCGTTTAGTAGATACGCAGTATTTT.

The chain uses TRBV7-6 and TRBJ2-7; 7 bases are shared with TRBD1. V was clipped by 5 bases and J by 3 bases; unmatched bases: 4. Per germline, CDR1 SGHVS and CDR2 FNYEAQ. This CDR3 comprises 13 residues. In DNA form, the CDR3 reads TGTGCCAGCAGCGCCGGGACAGACTACGAGCAGTACTTC. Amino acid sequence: CASSAGTDYEQYF. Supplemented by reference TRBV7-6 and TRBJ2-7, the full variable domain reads GAGVSQSPRYKVTKRGQDVALRCDPISGHVSLYWYRQALGQGPEFLTYFNYEAQQDKSGLPNDRFSAERPEGSISTLTIQRTEQRDSAMYRCASSAGTDYEQYFGPGTRLTVT.

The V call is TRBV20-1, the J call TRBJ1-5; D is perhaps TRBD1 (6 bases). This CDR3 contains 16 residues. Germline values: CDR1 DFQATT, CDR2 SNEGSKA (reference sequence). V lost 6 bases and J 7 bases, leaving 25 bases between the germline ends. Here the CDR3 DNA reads TGCAGTGCCCGAGGGGTGGGGGGGCTGTTCAGCCAGCCCCAGCATTTT. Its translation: CSARGVGGLFSQPQHF.

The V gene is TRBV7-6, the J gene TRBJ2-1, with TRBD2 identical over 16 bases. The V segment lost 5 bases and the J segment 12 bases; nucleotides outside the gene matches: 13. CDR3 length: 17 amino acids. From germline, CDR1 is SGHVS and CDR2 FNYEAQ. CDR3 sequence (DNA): TGTGCCAGCAGCCCCAAAAAGGGACTAGCGGGAGGGCCAGGGCAGTTCTTC. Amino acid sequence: CASSPKKGLAGGPGQFF.